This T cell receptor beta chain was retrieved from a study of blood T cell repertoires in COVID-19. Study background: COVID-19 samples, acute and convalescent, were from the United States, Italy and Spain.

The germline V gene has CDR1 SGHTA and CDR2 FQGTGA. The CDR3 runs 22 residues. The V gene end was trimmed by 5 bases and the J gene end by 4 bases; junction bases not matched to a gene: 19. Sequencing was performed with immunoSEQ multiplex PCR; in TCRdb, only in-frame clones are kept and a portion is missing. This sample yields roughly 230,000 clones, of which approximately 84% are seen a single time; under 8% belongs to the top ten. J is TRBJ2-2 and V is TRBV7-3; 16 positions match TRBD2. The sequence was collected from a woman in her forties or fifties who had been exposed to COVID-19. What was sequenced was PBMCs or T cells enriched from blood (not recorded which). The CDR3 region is CASSPRATGLAGGRYSTGELFF. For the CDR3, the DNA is TGTGCCAGCAGCCCGCGCGCTACGGGACTAGCGGGGGGGCGGTATAGCACCGGGGAGCTGTTTTTT.